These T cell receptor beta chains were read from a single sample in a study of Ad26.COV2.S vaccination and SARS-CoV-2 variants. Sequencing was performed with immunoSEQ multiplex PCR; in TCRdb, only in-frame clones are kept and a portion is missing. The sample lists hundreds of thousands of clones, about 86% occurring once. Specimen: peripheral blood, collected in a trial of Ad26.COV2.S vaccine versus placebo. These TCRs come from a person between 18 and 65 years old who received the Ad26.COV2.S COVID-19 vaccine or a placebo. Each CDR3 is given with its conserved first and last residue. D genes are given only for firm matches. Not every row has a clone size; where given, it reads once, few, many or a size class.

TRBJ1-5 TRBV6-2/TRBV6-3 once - TGTGCCAGCAGTTACGGGGGGGCTGAAAATCAGCCCCAGCATTTT CASSYGGAENQPQHF
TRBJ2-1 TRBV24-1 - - TGTGCCACCAGTGAAGACGTCAGCTCCTACAATGAGCAGTTCTTC CATSEDVSSYNEQFF
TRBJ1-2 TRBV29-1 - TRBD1 TGCAGCGTTTCGGACAGGGATGGCTACACCTTC CSVSDRDGYTF
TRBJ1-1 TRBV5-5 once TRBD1 TGTGCCAGCAGCCCAAGAAAGAAAACAGGGGGCGACACTGAAGCTTTCTTT CASSPRKKTGGDTEAFF
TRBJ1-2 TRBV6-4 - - TGTGCCAGCAGTGACCATAACCCAGGGTCTGGGAACTTTGGCTACACCTTC CASSDHNPGSGNFGYTF
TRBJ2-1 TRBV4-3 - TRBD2 TGCGCCAGCAGCCAAGATGCTAGCGGGAGCTCCTACAATGAGCAGTTCTTC CASSQDASGSSYNEQFF
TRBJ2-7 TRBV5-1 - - TGCGCCAGCAGCACCGGGACCTACTACGAGCAGTACTTC CASSTGTYYEQYF
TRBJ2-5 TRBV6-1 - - TGTGCCAGCAGTGAAGAGTGGTATCAAGAGACCCAGTACTTC CASSEEWYQETQYF
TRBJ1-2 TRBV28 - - TGTGCCAGCAGTTTTCAGGGATTCCCCCATGGCTACACCTTC CASSFQGFPHGYTF
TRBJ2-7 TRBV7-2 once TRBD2 TGTGCCAGCAGCTTATTTGTTGGCGGGGGGGGCGAGCAGTACTTC CASSLFVGGGGEQYF
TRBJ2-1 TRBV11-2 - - TGTGCCAGCAGTCCTTTGAGTTCAGGGGGACTCTACAATGAGCAGTTCTTC CASSPLSSGGLYNEQFF
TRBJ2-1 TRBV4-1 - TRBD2 TGCGCCAGCAGCCAAAGGTGGGCTAGCGGGAAAGGAACTGAGCAGTTCTTC CASSQRWASGKGTEQFF
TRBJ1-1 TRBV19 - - TGTGCCAGTAGCGTCGGACAGCTGAACACTGAAGCTTTCTTT CASSVGQLNTEAFF
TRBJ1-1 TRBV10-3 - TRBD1 TGTGCCATCAGTGAACAGGGGGCAATCACTGAAGCTTTCTTT CAISEQGAITEAFF
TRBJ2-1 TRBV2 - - TGTGCCAGCAGCCCGGGACCTGAATCCTACAATGAGCAGTTCTTC CASSPGPESYNEQFF
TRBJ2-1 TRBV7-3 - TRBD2 TGTGCCAGCAGCTCCCCCCGGGAGGCATACAATGAGCAGTTCTTC CASSSPREAYNEQFF
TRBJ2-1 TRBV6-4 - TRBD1 TGTGCCAGCAGAGAAAGGACAGGGGTCAACAATGAGCAGTTCTTC CASRERTGVNNEQFF
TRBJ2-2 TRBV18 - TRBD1 TGTGCCAGCTCCTTACTTGGGACAGTGAACACCGGGGAGCTGTTTTTT CASSLLGTVNTGELFF
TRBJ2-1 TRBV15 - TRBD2 TGTGCCACCACCGAGACCGGGACTAGCTCCTACAATGAGCAGTTCTTC CATTETGTSSYNEQFF
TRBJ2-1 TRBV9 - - TGTGCCAGCAGCCCCCCGATCGGGGTCTACAATGAGCAGTTCTTC CASSPPIGVYNEQFF
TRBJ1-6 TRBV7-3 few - TGTGCCAGCAGCAGGGGGACATCGAATTCACCCCTCCACTTT CASSRGTSNSPLHF
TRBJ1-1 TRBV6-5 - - TGTGCCAGCAGTTACGCCGAGCAAACTGAAGCTTTCTTT CASSYAEQTEAFF
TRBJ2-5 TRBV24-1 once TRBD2 TGTGCCACCAGTGCCCCGGGACTATACCAAGAGACCCAGTACTTC CATSAPGLYQETQYF
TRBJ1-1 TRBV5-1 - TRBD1 TGCGCCAGCAGCTTCGGACAGGGCGGCACTGAAGCTTTCTTT CASSFGQGGTEAFF
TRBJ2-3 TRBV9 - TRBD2 TGTGCCAGCAGCGCGACTAGCGGCGATACGCAGTATTTT CASSATSGDTQYF
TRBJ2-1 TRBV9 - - TGTGCCAGCAGCGTAAGGGGGGCCGTCTACAATGAGCAGTTCTTC CASSVRGAVYNEQFF
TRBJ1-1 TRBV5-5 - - TGTGCCAGCAGCTTGCCAGGGGCGGTCACTGAAGCTTTCTTT CASSLPGAVTEAFF
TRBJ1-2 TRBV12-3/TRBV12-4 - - TGTGCCAGCAGCCGGGACGGCAGATATGGCTACACCTTC CASSRDGRYGYTF
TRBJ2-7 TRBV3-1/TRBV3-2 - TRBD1 TGTGCCAGCAGCCAAGGACAGGGGGGGATAGGGGAGCAGTACTTC CASSQGQGGIGEQYF
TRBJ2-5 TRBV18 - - TGTGCCAGCTCGGGGCCCAGCGGAGAGACCCAGTACTTC CASSGPSGETQYF
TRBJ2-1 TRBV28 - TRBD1 TGTGCCAGCAGTCTTACAGGGGATCACAAGTTCTTC CASSLTGDHKFF
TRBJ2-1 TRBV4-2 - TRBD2 TGTGCCAGCAGCCAAGAATCGGCTAGCGGGAGATGGAATGAGCAGTTCTTC CASSQESASGRWNEQFF
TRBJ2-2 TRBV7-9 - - TGTGCCAGCAGCTACGGGACACTACTACACACCGGGGAGCTGTTTTTT CASSYGTLLHTGELFF
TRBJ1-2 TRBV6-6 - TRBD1 TGTGCCAGCAGCTTAGGACAGGGGGCGCCGGTGGGCTACACCTTC CASSLGQGAPVGYTF
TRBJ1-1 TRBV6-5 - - TGTGCCAGCAGTTACTCTGCCTCGGGCACTGAAGCTTTCTTT CASSYSASGTEAFF
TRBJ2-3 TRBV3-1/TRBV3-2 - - TGTGCCAGCAGCCAAGGCGGTGGATGGCGGATGGGGGATACGCAGTATTTT CASSQGGGWRMGDTQYF
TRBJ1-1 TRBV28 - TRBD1 TGTGCCAGCAGTCGAGGGGGACAGGCGGGCACTGAAGCTTTCTTT CASSRGGQAGTEAFF
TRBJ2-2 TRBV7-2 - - TGTGCCAGCAGCAATCAGGGATTGGGCACCGGGGAGCTGTTTTTT CASSNQGLGTGELFF
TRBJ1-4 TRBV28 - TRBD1 TGTGCCAGCAATCTCGAACGACTGGGGACAGGGTATGAAAAACTGTTTTTT CASNLERLGTGYEKLFF
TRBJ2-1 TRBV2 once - TGTGCCAGCAACCGGGACCAGTACAATGAGCAGTTCTTC CASNRDQYNEQFF
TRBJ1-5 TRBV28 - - TGTGCCAGCAGTTTATGGGGCAGGCTGGGGAATCAGCCCCAGCATTTT CASSLWGRLGNQPQHF
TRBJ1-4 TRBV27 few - TGTGCCAGCAGTTTGTCGTCGGGGCTTAATGAAAAACTGTTTTTT CASSLSSGLNEKLFF
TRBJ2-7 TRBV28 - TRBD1 TGTGCCAGCAGGTCCGGGACAGGGGATTTCTACGAGCAGTACTTC CASRSGTGDFYEQYF
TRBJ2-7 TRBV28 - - TGTGCCAGCAGTTTAAGGGACACTAGAGCCTACGAGCAGTACTTC CASSLRDTRAYEQYF
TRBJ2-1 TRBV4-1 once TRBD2 TGCGCCAGCAGCCGAACCGGGACTAGCATCTACAATGAGCAGTTCTTC CASSRTGTSIYNEQFF
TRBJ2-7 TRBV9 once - TGTGCCAGCAGCGTAGACCCGACGGGGTACGAGCAGTACTTC CASSVDPTGYEQYF
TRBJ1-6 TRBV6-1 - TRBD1 TGTGCCAGCAGTGAGAGGGGGCCCTATAATTCACCCCTCCACTTT CASSERGPYNSPLHF
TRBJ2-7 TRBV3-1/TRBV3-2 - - TGTGCCAGCAGCCAAGAATTCGAGCAGTACTTC CASSQEFEQYF
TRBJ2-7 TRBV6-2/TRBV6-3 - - TGTGCCAGCAGTTTTTATGTCCCGCGGGAGCAGTACTTC CASSFYVPREQYF
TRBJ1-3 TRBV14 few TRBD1 TGTGCCAGCAGCCCTCGGAGGGACAGGGTTGGAAACACCATATATTTT CASSPRRDRVGNTIYF
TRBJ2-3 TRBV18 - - TGTGCCAGCTCACCAAGTTTAGCTGATACGCAGTATTTT CASSPSLADTQYF
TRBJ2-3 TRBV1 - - TGCACCAGCAGCCAAGATTCGCTCACTAGCACAGATACGCAGTATTTT CTSSQDSLTSTDTQYF